This is a list of T cell receptor beta chains from one sample in a study of blood T cells in healthy people across ages. TCRdb reprocessed the 5' RACE reads with MiXCR, giving one entry per CDR3 protein. This table has 1.5 million to 2 million distinct CDR3 sequences, about 50% appearing once. Sequencing was carried out using blood. The receptors come from a woman between 40 and 55 years old in good health. Both conserved end residues are part of each CDR3. The D gene is left open where the match is weak. Some rows have no size entry. The others give once, few or many, or a class for an expanded clone.

V: TRBV27
size: .
length: 10
J: TRBJ2-7
D: .
CDR3: CASSRCEQYF
DNA: TGTGCCAGCAGCAGATGCGAGCAGTACTTC

V: TRBV11-2
size: .
length: 13
J: TRBJ1-2
D: .
CDR3: CASSSPRTGGYTF
DNA: TGTGCCAGCAGCTCCCCCCGTACGGGTGGCTACACCTTC

V: TRBV28
size: .
length: 11
J: TRBJ2-1
D: .
CDR3: CASSARPEQFF
DNA: TGTGCCAGCAGTGCCCGCCCTGAGCAGTTCTTC

V: TRBV20-1
size: .
length: 17
J: TRBJ1-4
D: .
CDR3: CSARTLDTLATNEKLFF
DNA: TGCAGTGCTAGAACCCTGGACACCCTTGCAACTAATGAAAAACTGTTTTTT

V: TRBV7-2
size: few
length: 14
J: TRBJ2-5
D: TRBD1
CDR3: CASSGRDRVETQYF
DNA: TGTGCCAGCAGCGGCCGGGACAGAGTAGAGACCCAGTACTTC

V: TRBV27
size: few
length: 14
J: TRBJ1-2
D: .
CDR3: CASSGAGGYYGYTF
DNA: TGTGCCAGCAGTGGGGCAGGCGGGTACTATGGCTACACCTTC

V: TRBV20-1
size: .
length: 13
J: TRBJ2-7
D: .
CDR3: CSARGPHRDEQYF
DNA: TGCAGTGCTAGAGGACCCCATCGGGACGAGCAGTACTTC

V: TRBV5-1
size: .
length: 14
J: TRBJ2-1
D: .
CDR3: CASSFGSQWPEQFF
DNA: TGCGCCAGCAGCTTCGGCAGTCAATGGCCTGAGCAGTTCTTC

V: TRBV2
size: .
length: 14
J: TRBJ1-2
D: .
CDR3: CASPIQGRTGGYTF
DNA: TGTGCCAGCCCTATACAGGGAAGGACGGGTGGCTACACCTTC

V: TRBV6-5
size: .
length: 16
J: TRBJ2-7
D: .
CDR3: CASSYSSGQVIHEQYF
DNA: TGTGCCAGCAGTTACTCGAGCGGGCAGGTCATCCACGAGCAGTACTTC

V: TRBV27
size: .
length: 13
J: TRBJ2-3
D: .
CDR3: CASEGHRTDTQYF
DNA: TGTGCCAGCGAGGGACATCGCACAGATACGCAGTATTTT

V: TRBV6-6
size: .
length: 12
J: TRBJ1-2
D: .
CDR3: CASSLKNYGYTF
DNA: TGTGCCAGCAGTTTGAAGAACTATGGCTACACCTTC

V: TRBV6-5
size: .
length: 16
J: TRBJ2-1
D: .
CDR3: CASSSPSGSGYNEQFF
DNA: TGTGCCAGCAGTTCCCCCTCGGGTTCAGGATACAATGAGCAGTTCTTC

V: TRBV4-3
size: .
length: 15
J: TRBJ1-5
D: TRBD1
CDR3: CASSQEGQGLQPQHF
DNA: TGCGCCAGCAGCCAAGAGGGACAGGGGTTGCAGCCCCAGCATTTT

V: TRBV12-3/TRBV12-4
size: few
length: 13
J: TRBJ2-5
D: .
CDR3: CASRKTVRETQYF
DNA: TGTGCCAGCAGAAAGACGGTTCGGGAGACCCAGTACTTC

V: TRBV4-2
size: .
length: 15
J: TRBJ2-7
D: .
CDR3: CASSQELNFLSEQYF
DNA: TGTGCCAGCAGCCAAGAATTAAACTTTCTCTCCGAGCAGTACTTC

V: TRBV15
size: few
length: 13
J: TRBJ2-3
D: .
CDR3: CATSTSRSDTQYF
DNA: TGTGCCACCAGCACCTCACGCAGCGATACGCAGTATTTT

V: TRBV25-1
size: few
length: 14
J: TRBJ2-7
D: TRBD1
CDR3: CASGMLGTGGEQYF
DNA: TGTGCCAGCGGAATGTTAGGGACAGGGGGCGAGCAGTACTTC

V: TRBV6-2/TRBV6-3
size: once
length: 14
J: TRBJ2-5
D: .
CDR3: CAGKFNTGIETQYF
DNA: TGTGCCGGCAAATTCAATACAGGGATAGAGACCCAGTACTTC

V: TRBV7-9
size: .
length: 18
J: TRBJ2-7
D: TRBD2
CDR3: CASSLESVLAGGSYEQYF
DNA: TGTGCCAGCAGCTTAGAATCGGTGCTAGCGGGGGGGTCCTACGAGCAGTACTTC

V: TRBV29-1
size: once
length: 11
J: TRBJ1-1
D: .
CDR3: CSATMNTEAFF
DNA: TGCAGCGCTACAATGAACACTGAAGCTTTCTTT

V: TRBV4-1
size: few
length: 16
J: TRBJ1-5
D: TRBD1
CDR3: CASSQADRGGNQPQHF
DNA: TGCGCCAGCAGCCAGGCCGACAGGGGGGGCAATCAGCCCCAGCATTTT

V: TRBV2
size: few
length: 15
J: TRBJ2-5
D: TRBD1
CDR3: CASRLQGVNQETQYF
DNA: TGTGCCAGCAGATTACAGGGGGTGAACCAAGAGACCCAGTACTTC

V: TRBV6-5
size: few
length: 14
J: TRBJ2-5
D: .
CDR3: CAGSFGPNQETQYF
DNA: TGTGCCGGCAGTTTCGGACCAAACCAAGAGACCCAGTACTTC

V: TRBV28
size: few
length: 13
J: TRBJ1-2
D: .
CDR3: CASSPGPVYGYTF
DNA: TGTGCCAGCAGTCCGGGACCCGTCTATGGCTACACCTTC

V: TRBV7-8
size: .
length: 13
J: TRBJ1-4
D: .
CDR3: CASWAGYNEKLFF
DNA: TGTGCCAGCTGGGCAGGCTATAATGAAAAACTGTTTTTT

V: TRBV28
size: few
length: 14
J: TRBJ2-7
D: TRBD1
CDR3: CASSVGQPSYEQYF
DNA: TGTGCCAGCAGTGTGGGACAGCCCTCCTACGAGCAGTACTTC

V: TRBV7-9
size: .
length: 11
J: TRBJ2-1
D: .
CDR3: CASSAGPVQFF
DNA: TGTGCCAGCAGCGCAGGCCCGGTGCAGTTCTTC

V: TRBV5-1
size: few
length: 16
J: TRBJ2-3
D: TRBD2
CDR3: CASSLGPSGAGDTQYF
DNA: TGCGCCAGCAGCTTGGGACCCAGCGGGGCGGGGGATACGCAGTATTTT

V: TRBV20-1
size: few
length: 12
J: TRBJ2-3
D: .
CDR3: CSASYGVDTQYF
DNA: TGCAGTGCTAGCTACGGTGTAGATACGCAGTATTTT

V: TRBV2
size: .
length: 15
J: TRBJ2-5
D: .
CDR3: CASSEFMTDQETQYF
DNA: TGTGCCAGCAGTGAATTCATGACAGACCAAGAGACCCAGTACTTC

V: TRBV7-2
size: .
length: 14
J: TRBJ2-3
D: .
CDR3: CASSFRVGEAEQYF
DNA: TGTGCCAGCAGCTTTCGAGTGGGAGAGGCAGAGCAGTATTTT

V: TRBV11-2
size: .
length: 16
J: TRBJ1-2
D: TRBD1
CDR3: CASSFNRGLDRHGYTF
DNA: TGTGCCAGCAGCTTTAACAGGGGGCTCGATCGACATGGCTACACCTTC

V: TRBV7-2
size: .
length: 13
J: TRBJ1-2
D: .
CDR3: CVSSARPGYGYTF
DNA: TGTGTCAGCAGCGCGCGCCCGGGGTATGGCTACACCTTC

V: TRBV28
size: .
length: 12
J: TRBJ2-1
D: .
CDR3: CASSLLENEQFF
DNA: TGTGCCAGCAGTTTATTGGAGAATGAGCAGTTCTTC

V: TRBV5-5
size: few
length: 17
J: TRBJ2-5
D: TRBD2
CDR3: CASSLNSGGINQETQYF
DNA: TGTGCCAGCAGCTTAAATAGCGGGGGCATAAACCAAGAGACCCAGTACTTC

V: TRBV6-5
size: many
length: 11
J: TRBJ2-5
D: .
CDR3: CASSSSGTQYF
DNA: TGTGCCAGCAGTTCTTCCGGGACCCAGTACTTC

V: TRBV13
size: few
length: 18
J: TRBJ2-3
D: TRBD2
CDR3: CASSPPDWTSGRTDTQYF
DNA: TGTGCCAGCAGCCCACCCGACTGGACTAGCGGACGCACAGATACGCAGTATTTT

V: TRBV3-1
size: .
length: 15
J: TRBJ1-2
D: TRBD1
CDR3: CASSPWGQGLGGYTF
DNA: TGTGCCAGCAGCCCGTGGGGACAGGGTCTGGGCGGCTACACCTTC

V: TRBV5-1
size: .
length: 13
J: TRBJ1-1
D: .
CDR3: CASQGTPNTEAFF
DNA: TGCGCCTCCCAAGGGACACCGAACACTGAAGCTTTCTTT